What follows are 18 T cell receptor beta chains derived from one specimen sequenced in a study of T-cell reconstitution after alpha-beta-depleted transplantation in children. Study-level findings and limits: Among T cells one year after transplant, newly produced cells accounted for most counts and diversity.

Antigen specificity for these receptors is unknown. A TCRbeta library incorporating unique molecular identifiers was prepared. TCRdb called the PCR reads again in MiXCR, with one record for every CDR3 protein. The data hold some 300,000 distinct CDR3 sequences, with just over 7.5% observed a single time. Sequenced here: peripheral blood, sampled 360 days after TCRalphabeta/CD19-depleted stem cell transplant. The receptors stem from a female patient aged 2-10 years who had a stem cell transplant for Fanconi anemia, so the T cells may come from the graft donor.

The J gene is TRBJ2-2, the V gene TRBV20-1; a possible D gene is TRBD2 (6 bases). The CDR3 totals 12 residues. Between the trimmed V and J ends, which lost 6 bases and 5 bases, there was a span of 10 bases. Germline CDR1 reads DFQATT; CDR2 reads SNEGSKA (reference sequence). CDR3 sequence: CSAGTYTGELFF. The CDR3 coding sequence is TGCAGTGCGGGGACTTATACCGGGGAGCTGTTTTTT.

The chain carries TRBV12-3 or TRBV12-4 and TRBJ2-7; D assignment may be TRBD1 or TRBD2 (5 bases each). The CDR3 runs 16 residues. Trimming left V 3 bases short and J 2 bases short, with 17 bases between. The CDR3 nucleotides are TGTGCCAGCAGTTTGGGACGAGGGTTTAGTACCTACGAGCAGTACTTC. Translating it yields CASSLGRGFSTYEQYF.

There are many counts of this clonotype. The chain joins TRBV2 to TRBJ2-1; D is unresolved. CDR3 length: 13 amino acids. CDR1 and CDR2 from the germline V gene are SNHLY and FYNNEI. The V and J ends lost 4 bases and 5 bases respectively, with 9 bases between them. The CDR3 region has the DNA TGTGCCAGCAGTGTTGCTCGACACAATGAGCAGTTCTTC. Encoded protein: CASSVARHNEQFF.

The chain combines TRBV5-1 with TRBJ2-6; D is unclear. Germline lookup yields CDR1 SGHRS and CDR2 YFSETQ. Trimming took 4 bases from V and 3 from J, leaving 8 bases between them. The CDR3 has 14 amino acids. The CDR3: CASSGAGGANVLTF. The CDR3 DNA reads as TGCGCCAGCAGCGGAGCTGGTGGGGCCAACGTCCTGACTTTC.

This clonotype has a count of ten or more. The chain links TRBV2 to TRBJ2-3; D remains ambiguous. CDR1 and CDR2 (germline): SNHLY, FYNNEI. V was pared by 6 bases and J by 5 bases, with 9 bases between. The CDR3 runs to 12 residues. This CDR3 reads CASRNERDTQYF. For the CDR3, the DNA is TGTGCCAGCAGGAATGAACGAGATACGCAGTATTTT.

This clonotype was seen a handful of times. The V and J genes are TRBV4-3 and TRBJ1-3; D call uncertain. CDR3 length: 14 amino acids. Trimming cost V 1 base and J 0 bases, with 4 bases left between them. The V gene's germline CDR1 is LGHNA and CDR2 YSLEER. The CDR3 protein is CASSQVVSGNTIYF. In DNA, the CDR3 is TGCGCCAGCAGCCAAGTGGTCTCTGGAAACACCATATATTTT.

Ten or more counts support this clonotype. The rearrangement uses TRBV20-1 and TRBJ1-1; D is possibly TRBD1 (5 bases). The CDR3 covers 10 residues. Germline lookup yields CDR1 DFQATT and CDR2 SNEGSKA (reference sequence). V was trimmed by 3 bases and J by 10 bases, leaving 9 bases between them. CDR3 coding DNA: TGCAGTGCTAGTGGGAGGGGAGCTTTCTTT. Encoded protein: CSASGRGAFF.

This clonotype was seen many times. This rearrangement joins TRBV12-3 or TRBV12-4 to TRBJ2-7; unclear D gene. The V end was cut by 3 bases, the J end by 2 bases, with 8 bases between. CDR3 length: 13 residues. This CDR3 reads CASSFGQTYEQYV. In nucleotides, the CDR3 is TGTGCCAGCAGTTTCGGGCAGACCTACGAGCAGTACGTC.

In this sample, this clonotype turned up many times. The V and J genes are TRBV7-3 and TRBJ2-1; possibly TRBD1 or TRBD2 for D (5 bases each). The CDR3 sequence is 14 residues long. V was clipped by 8 bases and J by 4 bases, with 15 bases between them. The germline V gene encodes CDR1 SGHTA and CDR2 FQGTGA. As DNA, the CDR3 is TGTGCCAGCTCTAAGGCCGGGACGTACAATGAGCAGTTCTTC. Translated, it gives CASSKAGTYNEQFF.

The table lists this clonotype with many counts. This chain joins TRBV28 and TRBJ2-7; D gene unclear. The CDR3 is made up of 13 amino acids. Germline CDR1 and CDR2: MDHEN and SYDVKM. The V end was cut by 5 bases, the J end by 6 bases, with 14 bases between. CDR3 nucleotides: TGTGCCAGCAGTCTCGAGGTCATGGGCGAGCAGTACGTC. It specifies CASSLEVMGEQYV.

In this sample, this clonotype turned up a few times. V gene TRBV7-6 combines with J gene TRBJ2-2; 11 bases align to TRBD2. The CDR3 covers 18 residues. Trimming removed 4 bases from V and 4 bases from J; junction bases left unmatched: 11. Germline values: CDR1 SGHVS, CDR2 FNYEAQ. CDR3 in amino acids: CASSSPSGGPTTTGELFF. Written as DNA, the CDR3 is TGTGCCAGCAGCTCCCCTAGCGGGGGGCCAACGACCACCGGGGAGCTGTTTTTT.

This clonotype was seen at least ten times. V and J are TRBV6-4 and TRBJ2-1, with TRBD2 matching over 10 bases. V shed 0 bases and J 7 bases; nucleotides not matched to a gene: 6. Germline V gives CDR1 MRHNA, CDR2 SNTAGT. The CDR3 loop spans 16 amino acids. CDR3 region: CASSDSRTSGINEQFF. The CDR3 DNA follows: TGTGCCAGCAGTGACTCGAGAACTAGCGGGATAAATGAGCAGTTCTTC.

This clonotype turned up a few times. The chain carries TRBV5-1 and TRBJ2-5, with D tentatively TRBD2 (7 bases). Trimming pared 0 bases from V and 3 bases from J, leaving 15 bases between. Germline lookup yields CDR1 SGHRS and CDR2 YFSETQ. The length of the CDR3 is 16 residues. The CDR3 sequence is CASSLVTGSGEETQYF. The CDR3, as DNA: TGCGCCAGCAGCTTGGTAACAGGGAGCGGGGAAGAGACCCAGTACTTC.

This clonotype was found many times. This chain uses TRBV5-1 with TRBJ2-1, with D perhaps TRBD2 (6 bases). Trimming shortened V by 1 base and J by 0 bases, and 11 bases separated the two germline ends. The CDR3 consists of 16 residues. Germline CDR1 is SGHRS and CDR2 is YFSETQ. The CDR3 DNA follows: TGCGCCAGCAGCTTGCTAGCGCAGAGCTCCTACAATGAGCAGTTCTTC. Translated, it gives CASSLLAQSSYNEQFF.

The rearrangement uses TRBV20-1 and TRBJ2-7; D is undetermined. The CDR3 runs to 13 residues. The germline V gene has CDR1 DFQATT and CDR2 SNEGSKA (reference sequence). Trimming pared 1 base from V and 3 bases from J, leaving 10 bases between. The CDR3 loop is CSARVPRFYEQYF. The CDR3 DNA is TGCAGTGCTAGAGTCCCACGATTCTACGAGCAGTACTTC.

The table lists this clonotype with many counts. The chain combines TRBV29-1 with TRBJ2-5; D is perhaps TRBD2 (7 bases). This CDR3 is 13 amino acids long. The germline V and J ends were trimmed by 4 bases and 0 bases, with 9 bases remaining between them. Germline CDR1 SQVTM, CDR2 ANQGSEA. This chain's CDR3 is CSVAGGHQETQYF. In DNA form, the CDR3 reads TGCAGCGTTGCCGGGGGGCACCAAGAGACCCAGTACTTC.

Ten or more counts support this clonotype. V and J are TRBV29-1 and TRBJ2-1; 9 bases are shared with TRBD2. V shed 6 bases, J shed 7 bases, and the junction held 10 bases outside the gene matches. The CDR3 contains 14 residues. Germline lookup yields CDR1 SQVTM and CDR2 ANQGSEA. The CDR3 DNA sequence: TGCAGCGTCGCATTCCGACTAGCGGAGAATGAGCAGTTCTTC. Translating gives CSVAFRLAENEQFF.

This clonotype was counted many times. This chain uses TRBV7-9 with TRBJ2-3; perhaps TRBD2 as D (6 bases). The V gene's germline CDR1 is SEHNR and CDR2 FQNEAQ (reference sequence). Trimming removed 4 bases at V and 4 bases at J, with 9 bases between. The CDR3 totals 13 residues. DNA of the CDR3: TGTGCCAGCAGCTCGGCTAGCGCAGATACGCAGTATTTT. Its protein is CASSSASADTQYF. The entire variable domain, with the rest obtained from reference TRBV7-9 and TRBJ2-3, is as follows: DTGVSQNPRHKITKRGQNVTFRCDPISEHNRLYWYRQTLGQGPEFLTYFQNEAQLEKSRLLSDRFSAERPKGSFSTLEIQRTEQGDSAMYLCASSSASADTQYFGPGTRLTVL.